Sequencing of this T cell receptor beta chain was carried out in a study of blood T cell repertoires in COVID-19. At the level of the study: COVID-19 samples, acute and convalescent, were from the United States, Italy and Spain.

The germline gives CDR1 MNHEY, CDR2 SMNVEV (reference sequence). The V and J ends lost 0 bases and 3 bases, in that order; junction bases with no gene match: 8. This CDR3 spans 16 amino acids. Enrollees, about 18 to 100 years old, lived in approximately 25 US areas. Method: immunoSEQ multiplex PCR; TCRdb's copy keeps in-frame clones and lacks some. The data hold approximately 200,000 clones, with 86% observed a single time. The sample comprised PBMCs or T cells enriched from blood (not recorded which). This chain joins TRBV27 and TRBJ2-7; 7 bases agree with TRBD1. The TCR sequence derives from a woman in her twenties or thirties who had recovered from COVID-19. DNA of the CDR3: TGTGCCAGCAGTTTATCCTTTTTTGACAGGGTCTACGAGCAGTACTTC. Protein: CASSLSFFDRVYEQYF.